This passage covers 28 T cell receptor beta chains from one sample sequenced in a study of T-cell memory formation after mild COVID-19. Via MiXCR, TCRdb re-called the 5' RACE reads, giving one row per CDR3 protein. The table includes almost 550,000 distinct CDR3 sequences, just over 20% detected once. Sequencing was carried out using PBMCs or a T cell subset sorted from them (not recorded which). These TCRs come from an adult woman who had mild COVID-19 (a few samples of this study predate the infection). Cell type and time point are not known.

The rearrangement joins TRBV12-3 or TRBV12-4 to TRBJ1-5; possible D gene TRBD1, 5 bases. This CDR3 has 16 amino acids. Trimming took 3 bases from V and 4 from J, leaving 16 bases between them. The DNA of the CDR3 is TGTGCCAGCAGTTTGGTCCGAGGGACGGGGAATCAGCCCCAGCATTTT. Protein product: CASSLVRGTGNQPQHF.

There are a few counts of this clonotype. The rearrangement uses TRBV4-1 and TRBJ2-7, with unresolved D. Trimming pared 0 bases from V and 7 bases from J, leaving 13 bases between. CDR1 is MGHRA, CDR2 YSYEKL, per germline. The CDR3 totals 14 residues. CDR3 loop: CASSQEGTSWEQYF. In nucleotides, the CDR3 is TGCGCCAGCAGCCAAGAGGGCACCAGCTGGGAGCAGTACTTC.

The chain recombines TRBV10-3 with TRBJ2-7, with D unresolved. V lost 3 bases to trimming and J lost 1 base, with 4 bases between them. This CDR3 spans 12 amino acids. Germline loops: CDR1 ENHRY, CDR2 SYGVKD. CDR3 protein: CAISEKSYEQYF. The CDR3 DNA reads as TGTGCCATCAGTGAAAAGTCCTACGAGCAGTACTTC.

This clonotype was seen a handful of times. The V and J genes are TRBV30 and TRBJ1-2, with TRBD1 as a possible D gene (5 bases). The CDR3 runs 16 residues. The ends were cut back, 2 bases at V and 1 base at J, with 17 bases in the middle. CDR1 and CDR2 from the germline V gene are GTSNPN and SVGIG (reference sequence). In DNA, the CDR3 is TGTGCCTGGAGTCCCCCCCCGGGACGGTATAACTATGGCTACACCTTC. This sequence encodes CAWSPPPGRYNYGYTF.

V is TRBV2 and J is TRBJ2-5; TRBD1 is a possible D gene (6 bases). Looked up from germline, CDR1 is SNHLY and CDR2 is FYNNEI. CDR3 length: 16 residues. Trimming cost V 3 bases and J 2 bases, with 16 bases left between them. CDR3 sequence: CASSDGSGQRQETQYF. CDR3 nucleotides: TGTGCCAGCAGTGATGGAAGTGGACAGAGACAAGAGACCCAGTACTTC.

In its sample, this clonotype was seen a few times. This chain's CDR3 is CASSPGARTEAFF. DNA for the CDR3: TGTGCCAGCAGTCCCGGGGCGCGGACTGAAGCTTTCTTT. The genes are TRBV12-3 or TRBV12-4 and TRBJ1-1, with a weak D call TRBD1 (5 bases). The CDR3 is 13 residues long. With 5 bases removed from V and 5 bases from J, the gap between germline ends came to 12 bases.

This clonotype was detected only once. The gene calls are TRBV7-9 and TRBJ2-7; a weak D match, TRBD2 (6 bases). Trimming cost V 7 bases and J 3 bases, with 13 bases left between them. Germline V gives CDR1 SEHNR, CDR2 FQNEAQ (reference sequence). The CDR3 contains 13 residues. The CDR3 coding sequence is TGTGCCAGCATTGGACTTAGCGGCTACGAGCAGTACTTC. Residues: CASIGLSGYEQYF.

The V and J genes are TRBV9 and TRBJ2-7, with 9 bases identical to TRBD2. Germline V lookup: CDR1 SGDLS, CDR2 YYNGEE. V lost 0 bases, J lost 3 bases, and 7 bases stayed unmatched. This CDR3 region has 16 residues. The CDR3 loop reads CASSVGASGNLYEQYF. In DNA form, the CDR3 reads TGTGCCAGCAGCGTAGGGGCTAGCGGGAATCTCTACGAGCAGTACTTC.

The chain combines TRBV9 with TRBJ1-1, with 7 nucleotides matching TRBD1. V shed 3 bases and J 6 bases; nucleotides not matched to a gene: 8. Germline-derived CDR1 and CDR2 are SGDLS and YYNGEE. The CDR3 contains 14 residues. As DNA, the CDR3 is TGTGCCAGCAGCGGAGGACAGGCCAGGGCTGAAGCTTTCTTT. Its protein is CASSGGQARAEAFF.

The table lists this clonotype with a few counts. V usage is TRBV7-3 and J usage is TRBJ1-1; weak D call: TRBD1 (5 bases). V was shortened by 3 bases and J by 4 bases, with 15 bases between the two germline ends. This CDR3 region has 15 residues. Per the germline V gene, CDR1 is SGHTA and CDR2 is FQGTGA. The CDR3 region has the DNA TGTGCCAGCAGCTTGTCCCCCGGGGGAGGCACTGAAGCTTTCTTT. Protein sequence: CASSLSPGGGTEAFF.

This clonotype was counted a single time. This chain joins TRBV11-3 and TRBJ2-5; weak D call: TRBD2 (6 bases). Trimming stripped 1 base from V and 3 bases from J, with 18 bases between. The CDR3 sequence is 17 residues long. Looked up from germline, CDR1 is SGHNT and CDR2 is YENEEA. CDR3 DNA: TGTGCCAGCAGCTTAGGGGAGGCTCAGGGACTCAAAGAGACCCAGTACTTC. It yields the protein CASSLGEAQGLKETQYF.

The CDR3 loop reads CASSTQDLDEKLFF. CDR3 in DNA: TGTGCCAGCAGCACCCAGGACTTGGATGAAAAACTGTTTTTT. J is TRBJ1-4 and V is TRBV7-9; D gene unclear. V lost 5 bases to trimming and J lost 6 bases, with 13 bases between them. The CDR3 covers 14 residues. Germline lookup yields CDR1 SEHNR and CDR2 FQNEAQ (reference sequence).

A few counts support this clonotype. V gene TRBV19 combines with J gene TRBJ2-2; D not certain. CDR1 is LNHDA and CDR2 is SQIVND in the germline V gene (reference sequence). CDR3 length: 16 residues. The V and J ends lost 3 bases and 6 bases respectively, with 17 bases between them. The CDR3 sequence is CASSIAAMVVPGELFF. The CDR3, as DNA: TGTGCCAGTAGTATTGCGGCTATGGTGGTTCCCGGGGAGCTGTTTTTT.

CDR3 sequence reads: CATRDRVSDEQFF. Here the CDR3 DNA reads TGTGCCACCAGGGACAGGGTATCAGATGAGCAGTTCTTC. The chain uses TRBV24-1 and TRBJ2-1; 8 bases align to TRBD1. The CDR3 sequence is 13 residues long. Germline values: CDR1 KGHDR, CDR2 SFDVKD. Losses at the gene ends were 7 bases for V and 8 bases for J; bases not matched to a gene: 6.

This clonotype was seen ten or more times. The chain carries TRBV5-6 and TRBJ2-5; 16 nucleotides line up with TRBD2. Germline V gene data show CDR1 as SGHDT and CDR2 as YYEEEE. The ends lost 3 bases at V and 2 bases at J; junction bases unmatched: 7. The CDR3 extends over 18 amino acids. CDR3 in amino acids: CASSWVRGLAGGQETQYF. The CDR3, as DNA: TGTGCCAGCAGCTGGGTTCGGGGACTAGCGGGGGGGCAAGAGACCCAGTACTTC.

The V and J genes are TRBV12-3 or TRBV12-4 and TRBJ1-5, with D perhaps TRBD1 (5 bases). The CDR3 sequence is 16 residues long. V was pared by 1 base and J by 2 bases, with 12 bases between. The CDR3 reads CASSLGSGTGNQPQHF. CDR3 nucleotides: TGTGCCAGCAGTTTAGGGTCAGGGACGGGCAATCAGCCCCAGCATTTT.

The genes are TRBV9 and TRBJ2-1; maybe TRBD2 (5 bases). Germline V gene sequence: CDR1 SGDLS, CDR2 YYNGEE. The CDR3 length is 15 residues. The V and J ends lost 3 bases and 2 bases respectively, with 12 bases between them. CDR3 in amino acids: CASSAVARAYNEQFF. The CDR3 DNA reads as TGTGCCAGCAGCGCAGTAGCGCGAGCCTACAATGAGCAGTTCTTC.

This rearrangement joins TRBV6-5 to TRBJ1-3, with unresolved D. CDR1 MNHEY and CDR2 SVGAGI come from the germline V gene. V lost 6 bases and J lost 0, with 12 bases in between. The CDR3 spans 15 residues. This chain's CDR3 is CASSHRIFSGNTIYF. CDR3 nucleotides: TGTGCCAGCAGCCACCGGATCTTCTCTGGAAACACCATATATTTT.

This clonotype was counted only a few times. The chain couples TRBV18 to TRBJ2-5; 9 bases line up with TRBD1. V trimming: 4 bases; J trimming: 2 bases; junction bases outside the gene matches: 8. Per the germline V gene, CDR1 is KGHSH and CDR2 is LQKENI. The CDR3 length is 16 residues. The CDR3 sequence: CASSRGQGVRQETQYF. The CDR3 nucleotides read TGTGCCAGCTCACGGGGACAGGGTGTGAGGCAAGAGACCCAGTACTTC. Together with reference TRBV18 and TRBJ2-5, the CDR3 gives the full variable domain: NAGVMQNPRHLVRRRGQEARLRCSPMKGHSHVYWYRQLPEEGLKFMVYLQKENIIDESGMPKERFSAEFPKEGPSILRIQQVVRGDSAAYFCASSRGQGVRQETQYFGPGTRLLVL.

This clonotype was detected only a few times. The V gene is TRBV7-2, the J gene TRBJ2-2; TRBD1 might be the D (6 bases). Between the trimmed V and J ends, which lost 5 bases and 2 bases, there was a span of 12 bases. CDR3 length equals 15 residues. Germline V gives CDR1 SGHTA, CDR2 FQGNSA. Here the CDR3 DNA reads TGTGCCAGCAGCCGGACAGTTTTAAACACCGGGGAGCTGTTTTTT. Its translation: CASSRTVLNTGELFF.

The rearrangement links TRBV3-1 to TRBJ1-2; D is possibly TRBD1 (5 bases). Germline V gene lookup returns CDR1 LGHDT and CDR2 YNNKEL (reference sequence). CDR3 length: 15 amino acids. The V end lost 6 bases, the J end lost 6 bases, and 20 bases lay between the germline ends. CDR3 amino acids: CASSRDVFPRDGYTF. The CDR3 DNA follows: TGTGCCAGCAGTCGGGACGTCTTCCCTAGGGATGGCTACACCTTC.

V and J are TRBV12-3 or TRBV12-4 and TRBJ2-2, with D maybe TRBD1 (6 bases). This CDR3 comprises 13 residues. The germline V and J ends were trimmed by 1 base and 12 bases, with 12 bases remaining between them. The CDR3 DNA follows: TGTGCCAGCAGTTTAGTCACAGGGTTGAAGCTGTTTTTT. Amino acids: CASSLVTGLKLFF.

The chain combines TRBV20-1 with TRBJ1-1; possibly TRBD1 for D (6 bases). The CDR3 is 16 amino acids. Trimming shortened V by 1 base and J by 6 bases, and 21 bases separated the two germline ends. The germline CDR1 and CDR2 sequences are DFQATT and SNEGSKA (reference sequence). CDR3 region: CSARVPGLGGLAEAFF. CDR3 coding DNA: TGCAGTGCTAGAGTCCCGGGGCTCGGGGGCCTAGCTGAAGCTTTCTTT.

The chain links TRBV7-9 to TRBJ2-7; 10 bases map to TRBD2. Looked up from germline, CDR1 is SEHNR and CDR2 is FQNEAQ (reference sequence). The J segment lost 4 bases and the V segment lost 5 bases, leaving 8 bases of the junction unmatched. The CDR3 length is 15 residues. The CDR3 DNA sequence: TGTGCCAGCAGCCGCTCCGGACTAGCGGTATACGAGCAGTACTTC. This gives the protein CASSRSGLAVYEQYF.

The CDR3 nucleotides are TGTGCCAGCAGTGATACGGAGGGGCCGCAGTTCTTC. Translated, it gives CASSDTEGPQFF. This chain links TRBV2 with TRBJ2-1, with D possibly TRBD2 on 6 matching bases. The V end lost 3 bases, the J end lost 12 bases, and 12 bases lay between the germline ends. The CDR3 is made up of 12 amino acids. Germline values: CDR1 SNHLY, CDR2 FYNNEI.

The chain joins TRBV15 to TRBJ2-1; no definite D call. The CDR3 runs 14 residues. The V gene lost 0 bases and the J gene lost 9 bases, with 12 bases spanning the gap. Germline CDR1 LNHNV, CDR2 YYDKDF (reference sequence). The CDR3 nucleotides read TGTGCCACCAGCAGAGATCGATTCGGAAGTGAGCAGTTCTTC. Translating it yields CATSRDRFGSEQFF. Full variable domain (remainder filled in from reference TRBV15 and TRBJ2-1): DAMVIQNPRYQVTQFGKPVTLSCSQTLNHNVMYWYQQKSSQAPKLLFHYYDKDFNNEADTPDNFQSRRPNTSFCFLDIRSPGLGDTAMYLCATSRDRFGSEQFFGPGTRLTVL.

This clonotype was found a few times. The chain carries TRBV4-2 and TRBJ2-1, with D hard to call. The germline V gene encodes CDR1 LGHNA and CDR2 YNFKEQ. Trimming pared 0 bases from V and 8 bases from J, leaving 5 bases between. This CDR3 region has 12 residues. CDR3 region: CASSQEGHEQFF. The DNA for the CDR3 is TGTGCCAGCAGCCAAGAAGGGCATGAGCAGTTCTTC.

This clonotype has a handful of counts. This chain connects TRBV19 to TRBJ2-3, with 11 bases lining up with TRBD2. This CDR3 is built from 16 residues. Germline V gene sequence: CDR1 LNHDA, CDR2 SQIVND (reference sequence). V was pared by 4 bases and J by 1 base, with 4 bases of the junction left unmatched. The DNA for the CDR3 is TGTGCCAGTAGTACTCTACTAGCGGGGGGCACAGATACGCAGTATTTT. Translated, it gives CASSTLLAGGTDTQYF.